The 26 T cell receptor beta chains listed next were all sequenced from one sample in a study of T cell responses to AZD1222 COVID-19 vaccine. Clones were sequenced by immunoSEQ multiplex PCR, and TCRdb holds only the in-frame ones, with some missing. In the table there are 120,000 or so clones, under 85% of which are singletons. The specimen comprised peripheral blood, sampled on day 0 of AZD1222 vaccination. The receptors were gathered from an adult in good health.

This chain connects TRBV5-1 to TRBJ2-1; D might be TRBD2 (6 bases). V lost 0 bases to trimming and J lost 10 bases, with 11 bases between them. The length of the CDR3 is 13 residues. CDR1 is SGHRS, CDR2 YFSETQ, per germline. CDR3 bases: TGCGCCAGCAGCTTGGCCCGGCTAGCGGAGCAGTTCTTC. It yields the protein CASSLARLAEQFF.

The chain links TRBV19 to TRBJ2-7, with D perhaps TRBD1 (5 bases). The germline V gene encodes CDR1 LNHDA and CDR2 SQIVND (reference sequence). The CDR3 length is 16 residues. Trimming shortened V by 5 bases and J by 3 bases, and 20 bases separated the two germline ends. As DNA, the CDR3 is TGTGCCAGTAGTCCCCAGGGCAAGAATCGAGACTACGAGCAGTACTTC. Amino acids: CASSPQGKNRDYEQYF.

This rearrangement joins TRBV14 to TRBJ2-5; D gene uncertain. CDR1 is SGHDN and CDR2 is FVKESK in the germline V gene. The CDR3 extends over 16 amino acids. Trimming shortened V by 3 bases and J by 3 bases, and 17 bases separated the two germline ends. Here the CDR3 DNA reads TGTGCCAGCAGCCACTCCAGAAGGGCTAGGGAAGAGACCCAGTACTTC. It specifies CASSHSRRAREETQYF.

This clone was observed once. V usage is TRBV19 and J usage is TRBJ1-1, with 9 bases lining up with TRBD1. The CDR3 has 13 amino acids. J was trimmed by 6 bases and V by 4 bases; bases with no gene match: 3. Germline-derived CDR1 and CDR2 are LNHDA and SQIVND (reference sequence). The CDR3 region is CASSRDRVPEAFF. CDR3 nucleotide sequence: TGTGCCAGTAGTAGGGACAGGGTCCCTGAAGCTTTCTTT.

The CDR3: CASRPHLNQGETQYF. CDR3 bases: TGTGCCTCTCGTCCCCACTTAAATCAAGGGGAGACCCAGTACTTC. The chain couples TRBV19 to TRBJ2-5; the D is unclear. Germline CDR1 is LNHDA and CDR2 is SQIVND (reference sequence). The V end lost 11 bases, the J end lost 5 bases, and 24 bases lay between the germline ends. This CDR3 contains 15 residues.

V is TRBV10-3 and J is TRBJ2-3; the D gene is possibly TRBD1 (6 bases). The germline V and J ends were trimmed by 8 bases and 6 bases, with 15 bases remaining between them. The CDR3 sequence is 13 residues long. CDR1 is ENHRY and CDR2 is SYGVKD in the germline V gene. CDR3 residues: CAIQGRGLDTQYF. The DNA for the CDR3 is TGTGCCATCCAGGGCAGGGGATTGGATACGCAGTATTTT.

This sequence joins TRBV7-2 and TRBJ2-7; no clear D. V lost 6 bases and J 7 bases, leaving 10 bases between the germline ends. Germline CDR1 and CDR2: SGHTA and FQGNSA. The CDR3 totals 11 residues. The CDR3 DNA reads as TGTGCCAGCAGACGCACTGGAGAGCAGTACTTC. Its protein is CASRRTGEQYF.

The V and J genes are TRBV9 and TRBJ1-2, with D unresolved. There are 15 residues in the CDR3. The V end lost 0 bases, the J end lost 0 bases, and 9 bases lay between the germline ends. CDR1 and CDR2 (germline): SGDLS, YYNGEE. CDR3: CASSVGSLPNYGYTF. As DNA, the CDR3 is TGTGCCAGCAGCGTAGGAAGTCTACCTAACTATGGCTACACCTTC. The entire variable domain, with the rest obtained from reference TRBV9 and TRBJ1-2, is as follows: DSGVTQTPKHLITATGQRVTLRCSPRSGDLSVYWYQQSLDQGLQFLIQYYNGEERAKGNILERFSAQQFPDLHSELNLSSLELGDSALYFCASSVGSLPNYGYTFGSGTRLTVV.

This chain links TRBV11-2 with TRBJ1-1; D unclear. The germline V and J ends were trimmed by 5 bases and 1 base, with 11 bases remaining between them. Germline V CDR1 and CDR2: SGHAT, FQNNGV. The CDR3 extends over 14 amino acids. The CDR3 nucleotides read TGTGCCAGCAGCCCCTATCGTAGGAACACTGAAGCTTTCTTT. Translation gives CASSPYRRNTEAFF.

J is TRBJ1-1 and V is TRBV7-7; D gene uncertain. The CDR3 loop spans 13 amino acids. Germline CDR1 reads SSHAT; CDR2 reads FNYEAQ (reference sequence). The germline V and J ends were trimmed by 2 bases and 1 base, with 5 bases remaining between them. This chain's CDR3 is CASSLSENTEAFF. The CDR3 DNA sequence: TGTGCCAGCAGCTTATCCGAGAACACTGAAGCTTTCTTT.

This chain uses TRBV6-5 with TRBJ2-1; TRBD1 aligns across 7 bases. This CDR3 contains 15 residues. V lost 5 bases to trimming and J lost 2 bases; unmatched junction nucleotides: 6. Germline CDR1 MNHEY, CDR2 SVGAGI. This chain's CDR3 is CASSRQGEAYNEQFF. In DNA, the CDR3 is TGTGCCAGCAGTCGACAGGGAGAGGCCTACAATGAGCAGTTCTTC.

This sequence joins TRBV6-4 and TRBJ2-1, with D possibly matching TRBD2 (6 bases). Germline CDR1 reads MRHNA; CDR2 reads SNTAGT. This CDR3 has 14 amino acids. Trimming took 3 bases from V and 7 from J, leaving 13 bases between them. CDR3 nucleotide sequence: TGTGCCAGCAGTGAGAGGGAGGAATTGAATGAGCAGTTCTTC. Its translation is CASSEREELNEQFF.

The CDR3 region has the DNA TGTGCCAGCAGTTTGGGGACCCCCACGCAGTACTTC. This encodes CASSLGTPTQYF. This chain connects TRBV12-3 or TRBV12-4 to TRBJ2-7; either TRBD1 or TRBD2 may fit D (5 bases each). Trimming pared 3 bases from V and 9 bases from J, leaving 12 bases between. CDR3 length: 12 amino acids.

For the CDR3, the DNA is TGCGCCAGCAGCTCCCCTCCTGCGCCCGAGCAGTACTTC. Amino acids: CASSSPPAPEQYF. The rearrangement links TRBV5-1 to TRBJ2-7; D call uncertain. Germline V gene sequence: CDR1 SGHRS, CDR2 YFSETQ. V dropped 3 bases and J dropped 6 bases, with 13 bases sitting between them. CDR3 length equals 13 residues.

V and J are TRBV5-3 and TRBJ2-2; 9 bases align to TRBD2. TRBV5-3 is filed as an ORF, its function uncertain. V was clipped by 0 bases and J by 0 bases; unmatched bases: 9. CDR3 length equals 19 residues. The CDR3 region has the DNA TGTGCCAGAAGCTTGGGACTAGCAAGCGGGGGGACGAACACCGGGGAGCTGTTTTTT. The encoded protein is CARSLGLASGGTNTGELFF.

This clone showed up just once. The gene calls are TRBV4-2 and TRBJ2-3; D is ambiguous. The CDR3 has 15 residues. V lost 0 bases and J lost 0, with 7 bases in between. Germline V gene lookup returns CDR1 LGHNA and CDR2 YNFKEQ. The CDR3 is CASSQDGDSTDTQYF. CDR3 DNA sequence: TGTGCCAGCAGCCAAGATGGTGACAGCACAGATACGCAGTATTTT.

This chain links TRBV29-1 with TRBJ2-7, with a tentative D call TRBD2 (6 bases). This CDR3 spans 14 amino acids. Germline assignment: CDR1 SQVTM and CDR2 ANQGSEA. Trimming removed 6 bases at V and 5 bases at J, with 20 bases between. CDR3 residues: CSVARSGRFDEQYF. In DNA, the CDR3 is TGCAGCGTGGCCCGGTCAGGGAGGTTCGACGAGCAGTACTTC.

The chain is built from TRBV28 and TRBJ2-4; maybe TRBD1 (5 bases). Germline V lookup: CDR1 MDHEN, CDR2 SYDVKM. V was clipped by 6 bases and J by 0 bases, with 18 bases between them. The CDR3 runs to 17 residues. The CDR3 coding sequence is TGTGCCAGCAGCTTCAGGGCGGTGGGAACAGCCAAAAACATTCAGTACTTC. This sequence encodes CASSFRAVGTAKNIQYF.

V gene TRBV5-1 combines with J gene TRBJ2-2, with TRBD1 matching 7 bases. J gave up 2 bases and V 5 bases, and 3 bases lay outside the gene matches. Germline CDR1 reads SGHRS; CDR2 reads YFSETQ. The CDR3 length is 14 residues. The CDR3 is CASSYRGNTGELFF. Here the CDR3 DNA reads TGCGCCAGCAGTTACAGGGGCAACACCGGGGAGCTGTTTTTT.

The chain has TRBV11-3 and TRBJ2-3; D may be TRBD1 (5 bases). The CDR3 consists of 14 residues. Per the germline V gene, CDR1 is SGHNT and CDR2 is YENEEA. V was cut by 1 base and J by 4 bases, with 9 bases left in between. In nucleotides, the CDR3 is TGTGCCAGCAGCTTAGCTATGGGGCCAGATACGCAGTATTTT. The encoded protein is CASSLAMGPDTQYF.

The chain joins TRBV7-9 to TRBJ2-6; 8 bases line up with TRBD1. Germline V lookup: CDR1 SEHNR, CDR2 FQNEAQ (reference sequence). The length of the CDR3 is 16 residues. J was trimmed by 3 bases and V by 7 bases; bases with no gene match: 8. This CDR3 is CASNGQGGDGANVLTF. The DNA of the CDR3 is TGTGCCAGCAACGGACAGGGCGGGGATGGGGCCAACGTCCTGACTTTC.

The chain carries TRBV27 and TRBJ1-2; D unclear. Trimming shortened V by 2 bases and J by 4 bases, and 8 bases separated the two germline ends. Germline values: CDR1 MNHEY, CDR2 SMNVEV (reference sequence). This CDR3 region has 13 residues. The CDR3: CASSLGRSYGYTF. DNA for the CDR3: TGTGCCAGCAGTTTAGGAAGAAGCTATGGCTACACCTTC.

This clone was seen a handful of times. The rearrangement uses TRBV5-1 and TRBJ1-1, with D possibly matching TRBD1 (5 bases). V was shortened by 3 bases and J by 5 bases, with 17 bases between the two germline ends. The germline CDR1 and CDR2 sequences are SGHRS and YFSETQ. The CDR3 runs to 15 residues. CDR3: CASSWEWGGQTEAFF. CDR3 sequence (DNA): TGCGCCAGCAGCTGGGAGTGGGGCGGTCAAACTGAAGCTTTCTTT.

The chain employs TRBV7-6 and TRBJ2-7; D not resolved. The V end lost 3 bases, the J end lost 0 bases, and 12 bases lay between the germline ends. The germline V gene has CDR1 SGHVS and CDR2 FNYEAQ. The CDR3 has 15 residues. CDR3 sequence reads: CASSFRVWTSYEQYF. Here the CDR3 DNA reads TGTGCCAGCAGCTTCCGGGTTTGGACCTCCTACGAGCAGTACTTC.

This chain connects TRBV6-4 to TRBJ2-3; 8 bases agree with TRBD2. Germline trimming cut 3 bases from V and 2 bases from J; bases unmatched to any gene: 4. From germline, CDR1 is MRHNA and CDR2 SNTAGT. The CDR3 is 15 residues long. The CDR3 region is CASSETGGPTDTQYF. The CDR3 DNA sequence: TGTGCCAGCAGTGAAACGGGGGGGCCCACAGATACGCAGTATTTT.

This chain connects TRBV30 to TRBJ2-7; possibly TRBD2 for D (5 bases). V was clipped by 3 bases and J by 7 bases, with 16 bases between them. The length of the CDR3 is 13 residues. The germline V gene encodes CDR1 GTSNPN and CDR2 SVGIG (reference sequence). DNA for the CDR3: TGTGCCTGGAGCCCCGGACTCTCCAGGGAGCAGTACTTC. It is translated as CAWSPGLSREQYF.